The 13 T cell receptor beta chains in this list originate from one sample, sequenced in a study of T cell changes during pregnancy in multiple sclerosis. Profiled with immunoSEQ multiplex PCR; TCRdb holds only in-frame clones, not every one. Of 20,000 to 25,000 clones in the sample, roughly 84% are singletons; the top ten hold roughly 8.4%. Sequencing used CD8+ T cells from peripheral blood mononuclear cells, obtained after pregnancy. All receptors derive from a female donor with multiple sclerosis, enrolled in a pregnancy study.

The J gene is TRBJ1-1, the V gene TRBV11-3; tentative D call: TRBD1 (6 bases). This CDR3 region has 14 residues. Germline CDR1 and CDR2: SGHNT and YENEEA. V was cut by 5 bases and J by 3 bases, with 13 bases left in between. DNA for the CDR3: TGTGCCAGCAGCAAAGGGGGATCTGACACTGAAGCTTTCTTT. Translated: CASSKGGSDTEAFF. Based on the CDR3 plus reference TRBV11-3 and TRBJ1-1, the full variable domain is EAGVVQSPRYKIIEKKQPVAFWCNPISGHNTLYWYLQNLGQGPELLIRYENEEAVDDSQLPKDRFSAERLKGVDSTLKIQPAELGDSAVYLCASSKGGSDTEAFFGQGTRLTVV.

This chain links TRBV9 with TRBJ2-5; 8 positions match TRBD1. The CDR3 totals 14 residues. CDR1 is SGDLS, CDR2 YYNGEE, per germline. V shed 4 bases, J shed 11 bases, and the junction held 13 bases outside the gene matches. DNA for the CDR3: TGTGCCAGCAGCCTAGGACAGGGACCCTTTGAGCAGTACTTC. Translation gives CASSLGQGPFEQYF.

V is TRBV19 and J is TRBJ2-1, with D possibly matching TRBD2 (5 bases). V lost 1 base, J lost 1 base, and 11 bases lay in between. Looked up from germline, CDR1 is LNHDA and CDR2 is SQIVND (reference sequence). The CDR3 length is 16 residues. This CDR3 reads CASSIGPDSSYNEQFF. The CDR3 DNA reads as TGTGCCAGTAGTATAGGTCCGGACTCGTCCTACAATGAGCAGTTCTTC.

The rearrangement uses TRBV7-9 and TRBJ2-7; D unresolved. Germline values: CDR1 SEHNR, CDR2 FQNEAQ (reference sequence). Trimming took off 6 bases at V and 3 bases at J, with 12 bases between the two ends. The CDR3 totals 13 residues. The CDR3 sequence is CASRTEMGYEQYF. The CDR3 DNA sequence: TGTGCCAGCAGAACAGAAATGGGCTACGAGCAGTACTTC. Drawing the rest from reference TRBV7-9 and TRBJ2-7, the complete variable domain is DTGVSQNPRHKITKRGQNVTFRCDPISEHNRLYWYRQTLGQGPEFLTYFQNEAQLEKSRLLSDRFSAERPKGSFSTLEIQRTEQGDSAMYLCASRTEMGYEQYFGPGTRLTVT.

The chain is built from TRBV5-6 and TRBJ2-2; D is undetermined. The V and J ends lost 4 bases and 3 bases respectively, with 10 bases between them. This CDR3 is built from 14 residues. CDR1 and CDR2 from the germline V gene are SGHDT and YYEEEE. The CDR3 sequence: CASSTPLDTGELFF. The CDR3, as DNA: TGTGCCAGCAGCACCCCACTGGACACCGGGGAGCTGTTTTTT.

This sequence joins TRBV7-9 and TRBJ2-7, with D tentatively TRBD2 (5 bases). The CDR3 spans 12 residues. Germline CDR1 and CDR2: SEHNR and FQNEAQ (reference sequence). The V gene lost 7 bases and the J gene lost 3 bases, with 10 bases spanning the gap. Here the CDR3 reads CASTNRDYEQYF. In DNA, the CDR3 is TGTGCCAGCACCAACCGGGACTACGAGCAGTACTTC. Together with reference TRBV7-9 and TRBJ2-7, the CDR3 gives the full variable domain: DTGVSQNPRHKITKRGQNVTFRCDPISEHNRLYWYRQTLGQGPEFLTYFQNEAQLEKSRLLSDRFSAERPKGSFSTLEIQRTEQGDSAMYLCASTNRDYEQYFGPGTRLTVT.

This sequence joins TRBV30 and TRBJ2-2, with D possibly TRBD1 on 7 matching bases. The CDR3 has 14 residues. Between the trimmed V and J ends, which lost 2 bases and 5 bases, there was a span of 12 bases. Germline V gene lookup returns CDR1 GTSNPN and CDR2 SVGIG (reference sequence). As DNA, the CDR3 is TGTGCCTGGAGTTGGAGGGGGCTGACCGGGGAGCTGTTTTTT. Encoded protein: CAWSWRGLTGELFF.

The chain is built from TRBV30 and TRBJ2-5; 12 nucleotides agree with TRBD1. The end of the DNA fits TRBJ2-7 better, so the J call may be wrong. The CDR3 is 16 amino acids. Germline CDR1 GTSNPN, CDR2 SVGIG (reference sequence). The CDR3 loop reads CAWSPPPGQGADEQYF. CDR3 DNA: TGTGCCTGGAGCCCCCCACCGGGACAGGGGGCGGACGAGCAGTACTTC.

In DNA, the CDR3 is TGCGCCAGCAGCTTGGCCAGGGGATTGAACACTGAAGCTTTCTTT. This gives the protein CASSLARGLNTEAFF. The gene calls are TRBV5-1 and TRBJ1-1; TRBD1 is a possible D gene (6 bases). Germline V gene data show CDR1 as SGHRS and CDR2 as YFSETQ. The CDR3 length is 15 residues. V dropped 0 bases and J dropped 0 bases, with 9 bases sitting between them.

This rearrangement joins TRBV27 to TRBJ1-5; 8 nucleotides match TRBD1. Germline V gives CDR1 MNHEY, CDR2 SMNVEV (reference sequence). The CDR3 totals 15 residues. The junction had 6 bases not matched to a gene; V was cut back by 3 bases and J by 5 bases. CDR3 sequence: CASSLKGQADQPQHF. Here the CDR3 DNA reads TGTGCCAGCAGTTTGAAGGGACAGGCAGATCAGCCCCAGCATTTT.

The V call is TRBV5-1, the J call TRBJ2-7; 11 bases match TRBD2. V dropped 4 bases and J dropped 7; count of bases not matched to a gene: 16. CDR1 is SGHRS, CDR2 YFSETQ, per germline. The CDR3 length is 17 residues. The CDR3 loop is CASSGGSGLAGGGEQYF. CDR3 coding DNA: TGCGCCAGCAGCGGGGGGAGTGGGCTAGCGGGAGGTGGAGAGCAGTACTTC.

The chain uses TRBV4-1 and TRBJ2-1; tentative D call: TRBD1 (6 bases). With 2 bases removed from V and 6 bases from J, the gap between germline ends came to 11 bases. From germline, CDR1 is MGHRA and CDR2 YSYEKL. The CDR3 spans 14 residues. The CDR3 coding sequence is TGCGCCAGCAGCCAAATCACAGGGAGCAATGAGCAGTTCTTC. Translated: CASSQITGSNEQFF.

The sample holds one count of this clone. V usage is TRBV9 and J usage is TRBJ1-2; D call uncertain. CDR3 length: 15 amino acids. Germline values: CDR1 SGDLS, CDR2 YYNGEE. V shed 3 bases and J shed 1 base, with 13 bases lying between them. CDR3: CASSGLRGFNYGYTF. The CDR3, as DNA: TGTGCCAGCAGCGGCCTTCGAGGGTTTAACTATGGCTACACCTTC.